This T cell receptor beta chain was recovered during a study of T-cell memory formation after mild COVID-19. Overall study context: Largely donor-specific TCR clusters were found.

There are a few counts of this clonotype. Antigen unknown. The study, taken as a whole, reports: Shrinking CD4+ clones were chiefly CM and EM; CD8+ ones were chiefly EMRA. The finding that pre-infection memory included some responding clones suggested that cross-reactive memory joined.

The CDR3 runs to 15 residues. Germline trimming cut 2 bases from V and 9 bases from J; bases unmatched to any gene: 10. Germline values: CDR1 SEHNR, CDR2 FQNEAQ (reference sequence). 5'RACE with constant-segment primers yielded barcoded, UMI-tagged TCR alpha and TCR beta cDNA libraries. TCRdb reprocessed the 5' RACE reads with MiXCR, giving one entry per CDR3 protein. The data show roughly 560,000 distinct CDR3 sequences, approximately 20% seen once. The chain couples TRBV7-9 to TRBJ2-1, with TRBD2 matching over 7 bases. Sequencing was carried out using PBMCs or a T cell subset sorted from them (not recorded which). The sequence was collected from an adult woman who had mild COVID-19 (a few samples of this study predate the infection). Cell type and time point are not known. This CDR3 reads CASSLPVERGGEQFF. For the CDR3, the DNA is TGTGCCAGCAGCTTACCGGTCGAGCGGGGTGGTGAGCAGTTCTTC.